This TCR beta chain emerged from a study of OX40 agonist ivuxolimab in advanced cancers. For the study in its entirety: Ivuxolimab was an agonistic, fully human IgG2 monoclonal antibody directed against OX40 (CD134), a costimulatory receptor. Intravenous ivuxolimab was administered to patients every 2 weeks at six dose levels: 0.01, 0.1, 0.3, 1.5, 3 and 10 mg/kg. Among the roughly 50 dose-escalation patients, some 20 had hepatocellular carcinoma, 15 or so melanoma, 9 renal cell carcinoma and 9 head and neck cancer. The dose-escalation cohort was about 86% male with a mean age of approximately 60 years, ranging from roughly 20 to 80. Prior anti-PD-1, anti-PD-L1 or anti-CTLA-4 therapy was permitted, and 30% to 45% of dose-escalation patients had received checkpoint inhibitors. Three dose-escalation patients achieved partial responses, one with hepatocellular carcinoma and two with cutaneous melanoma. Peripheral TCRbeta sequencing was intended to test whether TCR sequence diversity was altered and clonal T-cell expansion was caused by ivuxolimab. The monotherapy dose-escalation portion (N ≈ 50 patients) of the phase I ivuxolimab trial is reported in the paper. What the authors observed across the whole study: After ivuxolimab, more expanded clones were found on average in CD8+ T cells than in CD4+ T cells. Low levels of normalized T-cell clonal expansion were also shown by some nonresponding patients. Clonal expansion of both CD4+ and CD8+ blood T cells was observed from baseline to week 6 at doses 0.1 to 3.0 mg/kg. In the 0.1-3.0 mg/kg groups, partial responders were among the patients with the lowest normalized peripheral clonal expansion, particularly in CD8+ T cells. The antigen specificity of the clonally expanded peripheral T cells was not determined.

Genomic DNA was extracted from sorted cells for sequencing of the TCRbeta CDR3 region. The immunoSEQ Assay was used for sequencing of TCRbeta CDR3 regions. TCRdb's version of the immuneACCESS table is confined to in-frame rearrangements and falls short of the full clone set. An unresolved V gene accounts for under half of the shortfall where checked; the remainder is of unknown origin. Counted in this sample were 73,000 or so clones; roughly four fifths of them appeared once. The ten largest clonotypes hold less than 3% of the sample. Patients with a history of autoimmune disease or receiving systemic immunosuppression were excluded from the trial. Peripheral blood for TCR sequencing was collected from all dose cohorts at baseline, on cycle 4 day 1, and on cycle 7 day 1. Samples came from an open-label, multicenter, first-in-human phase I dose-escalation trial of ivuxolimab. Adults with locally advanced or metastatic melanoma, renal cell carcinoma, hepatocellular carcinoma or head and neck squamous cell carcinoma were enrolled in the trial. Before TCR sequencing, CD4+ T cells and CD8+ T cells were sorted from peripheral blood as separate populations.

Reading from cysteine to phenylalanine, the CDR3 counts 12 amino acids. The sequence is cut down to CDR3 DNA, 36 bases in frame from base 1. V gives up 4 bases and J gives up 8 bases, and the segment between their germline ends measures 11 bases. The germline V gene yields SGHNT for CDR1 and YENEEA for CDR2. This clone has only one observation. Its antigen remains unidentified. There are no base qualities to consult, and no much larger clone falls within one base. The source was CD4+ or CD8+ T cells sorted from blood, collected in a trial of the OX40 agonist ivuxolimab. The sequence came from an adult with an advanced solid tumor such as melanoma, head and neck, liver or kidney cancer. Rearrangement joined TRBV11-3 to TRBJ1-2; the D gene is not confidently resolved. The CDR3 loop reads CASSWNSWGYTF. Here is the DNA: TGTGCCAGCAGCTGGAACAGCTGGGGCTACACCTTC.